These 10 T cell receptor beta chains were sequenced from one sample in a study of shared clonotypes between healthy human individuals. TCRdb's copy holds only in-frame clones and misses some; the assay was immunoSEQ multiplex PCR. The sample contains 2 million to 2.5 million clones, approximately 94% of which appear only once. The sample consisted of naive CD4+ T cells sorted from blood. Subset here: CD45RA+ positively selected. These TCRs come from a man between 18 and 29 years old in good health.

This chain links TRBV19 with TRBJ1-2, with a weak D call TRBD1 (6 bases). The ends were cut back, 3 bases at V and 4 bases at J, with 18 bases in the middle. Germline loops: CDR1 LNHDA, CDR2 SQIVND (reference sequence). The CDR3 covers 16 residues. CDR3 protein: CASSMGKTGVSYGYTF. CDR3 bases: TGTGCCAGTAGTATGGGTAAGACAGGAGTTTCCTATGGCTACACCTTC.

V usage is TRBV30 and J usage is TRBJ2-7; 7 nucleotides align to TRBD1. J was trimmed by 0 bases and V by 4 bases; bases with no gene match: 6. The CDR3 has 14 amino acids. CDR1 is GTSNPN and CDR2 is SVGIG in the germline V gene (reference sequence). The CDR3 coding sequence is TGTGCCTGGAAGGGGGCAGGGAGCTCCTACGAGCAGTACTTC. Translating gives CAWKGAGSSYEQYF.

A remark on this clone: This sample includes further DNA sequences coding for the same CDR3. This rearrangement joins TRBV11-3 to TRBJ2-1; D may be TRBD2 (5 bases). This CDR3 region has 14 residues. Trimming pared 0 bases from V and 4 bases from J, leaving 7 bases between. Germline CDR1 SGHNT, CDR2 YENEEA. The DNA for the CDR3 is TGTGCCAGCAGCTTAGATTCGGGATACAATGAGCAGTTCTTC. It encodes CASSLDSGYNEQFF.

The chain combines TRBV2 with TRBJ2-5; D unresolved. In germline, CDR1 is SNHLY, CDR2 FYNNEI. The V gene lost 10 bases and the J gene lost 4 bases, with 10 bases spanning the gap. CDR3 length equals 11 residues. The CDR3 nucleotides read TGTGCCACCGCCCTAGGAGAGACCCAGTACTTC. Translating it yields CATALGETQYF.

V gene TRBV2 combines with J gene TRBJ2-3, with 7 bases matching TRBD1. The CDR3 spans 16 residues. Germline lookup yields CDR1 SNHLY and CDR2 FYNNEI. V gave up 3 bases and J gave up 1 base; unmatched junction bases: 7. The DNA of the CDR3 is TGTGCCAGCAGTGATAAGGGGGCGCTAGGCACAGATACGCAGTATTTT. It is translated as CASSDKGALGTDTQYF. Full variable domain (remainder filled in from reference TRBV2 and TRBJ2-3): EPEVTQTPSHQVTQMGQEVILRCVPISNHLYFYWYRQILGQKVEFLVSFYNNEISEKSEIFDDQFSVERPDGSNFTLKIRSTKLEDSAMYFCASSDKGALGTDTQYFGPGTRLTVL.

The CDR3 region is CASSSFGGQAFF. Written as DNA, the CDR3 is TGTGCCAGCAGCTCCTTTGGGGGTCAAGCTTTCTTT. The V and J genes are TRBV28 and TRBJ1-1, with TRBD1 as a possible D gene (5 bases). The CDR3 runs 12 residues. Germline V gene sequence: CDR1 MDHEN, CDR2 SYDVKM. V was pared by 6 bases and J by 9 bases, with 14 bases between.

The chain uses TRBV10-3 and TRBJ1-6; D ambiguous. There are 14 residues in the CDR3. V lost 3 bases and J lost 5, with 8 bases in between. CDR1 is ENHRY, CDR2 SYGVKD, per germline. CDR3 in amino acids: CAISDRSDNSPLHF. CDR3 nucleotides: TGTGCCATCAGTGACAGGTCAGATAATTCACCCCTCCACTTT.

The rearrangement links TRBV19 to TRBJ1-3; 7 bases align to TRBD1. The CDR3 spans 14 residues. Germline CDR1 is LNHDA and CDR2 is SQIVND (reference sequence). V shed 4 bases, J shed 6 bases, and the junction held 6 bases outside the gene matches. CDR3 bases: TGTGCCAGTAGTAGGGGCGGACAGGAAAACACCATATATTTT. It encodes CASSRGGQENTIYF.

The CDR3 loop reads CASSPSRTQPYTDTQYF. CDR3 sequence (DNA): TGTGCCAGCAGCCCCTCCAGGACTCAACCTTACACAGATACGCAGTATTTT. The chain is built from TRBV9 and TRBJ2-3; D perhaps matches TRBD2 (5 bases). This CDR3 contains 17 residues. V lost 4 bases and J lost 2, with 20 bases in between. The germline CDR1 and CDR2 sequences are SGDLS and YYNGEE.

V is TRBV4-1 and J is TRBJ2-3, with TRBD2 matching 13 bases. CDR3 length equals 15 residues. The V segment lost 4 bases and the J segment 6 bases; nucleotides outside the gene matches: 4. Germline values: CDR1 MGHRA, CDR2 YSYEKL. Here the CDR3 reads CASSLLGLAGDTQYF. The CDR3, as DNA: TGCGCCAGCAGCCTACTGGGACTAGCGGGGGATACGCAGTATTTT.